The clone carrying this T cell receptor beta chain was detected ten times or more. Its antigen is not identified. Exclusion applied to patients with other autoimmune diseases, uncontrolled infections, pregnancy or lactation. PBMCs were density-gradient isolated from about 9.6 ml fresh blood. These data come from a study of Graves' ophthalmopathy and Graves' hyperthyroidism. The study, taken as a whole, reports: The study's model predicted ophthalmopathy progression at about 64% sensitivity and 72% to 75% specificity. Most expanded clonotypes from thyroid (those above 0.001 frequency) were also found in blood.

Amplification from RNA transcripts yielded the TCR beta CDR3 regions. Following a first-round RT-PCR that used HTBI primers, a second-round multiplex PCR was carried out. TCRdb independently ran MiXCR on the multiplex PCR reads; one entry per CDR3 protein. There are a few hundred thousand distinct CDR3 sequences in the sample; about 17% occur only once, and roughly 2.4% lies in the top ten. Trimming removed 2 bases from V and 4 bases from J, with 11 bases in between. The CDR3 is 14 residues long. The germline gives CDR1 SGHTA, CDR2 FQGNSA. This chain connects TRBV7-2 to TRBJ1-1; D call uncertain. The sequenced sample was peripheral blood. The source is an adult woman with stable Graves' hyperthyroidism. The CDR3 sequence: CASSLFLPTTEAFF. Here the CDR3 DNA reads TGTGCCAGCAGCTTATTCCTCCCGACCACTGAAGCTTTCTTT. Based on the CDR3 plus reference TRBV7-2 and TRBJ1-1, the full variable domain is GAGVSQSPSNKVTEKGKDVELRCDPISGHTALYWYRQSLGQGLEFLIYFQGNSAPDKSGLPSDRFSAERTGGSVSTLTIQRTQQEDSAVYLCASSLFLPTTEAFFGQGTRLTVV.